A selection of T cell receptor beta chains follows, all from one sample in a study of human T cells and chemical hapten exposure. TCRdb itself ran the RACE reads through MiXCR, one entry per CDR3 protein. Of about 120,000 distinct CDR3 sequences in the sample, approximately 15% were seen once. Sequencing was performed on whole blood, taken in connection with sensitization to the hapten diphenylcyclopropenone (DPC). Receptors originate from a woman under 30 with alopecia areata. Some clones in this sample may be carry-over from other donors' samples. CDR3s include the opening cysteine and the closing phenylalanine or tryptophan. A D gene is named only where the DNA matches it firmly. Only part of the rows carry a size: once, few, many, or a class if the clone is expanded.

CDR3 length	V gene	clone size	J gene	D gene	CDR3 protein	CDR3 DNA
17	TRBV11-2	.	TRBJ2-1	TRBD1	CASSLAFSGTVNNEQFF	TGTGCCAGCAGCTTAGCATTCTCCGGGACAGTCAACAATGAGCAGTTCTTC
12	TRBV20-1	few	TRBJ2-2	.	CSAVTDTGELFF	TGCAGTGCCGTGACAGACACCGGGGAGCTGTTTTTT
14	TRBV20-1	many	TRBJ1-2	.	CSARPARVGYGYTF	TGCAGTGCTAGGCCCGCGAGGGTCGGCTATGGCTACACCTTC
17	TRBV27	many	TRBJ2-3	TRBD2	CASSDPGLVEDTDTQYF	TGTGCCAGCAGTGACCCGGGACTAGTCGAAGACACAGATACGCAGTATTTT
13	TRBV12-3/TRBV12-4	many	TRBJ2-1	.	CASTSVTNNEQFF	TGTGCCAGCACCTCGGTCACCAACAATGAGCAGTTCTTC
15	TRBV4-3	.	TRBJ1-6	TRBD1	CASSLGTGGSSPLHF	TGCGCCAGCAGCCTAGGGACAGGGGGCAGTTCACCCCTCCACTTT
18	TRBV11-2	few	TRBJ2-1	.	CASSPQGYSGSHVSEQFF	TGTGCCAGCAGCCCCCAGGGGTATAGCGGGTCCCACGTGAGTGAGCAGTTCTTC
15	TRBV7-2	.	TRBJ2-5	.	CASGPLRMSQETQYF	TGTGCCAGCGGGCCCCTGCGAATGTCTCAAGAGACCCAGTACTTC
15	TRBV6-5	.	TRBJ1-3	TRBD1	CASSFRGPSGNTIYF	TGTGCCAGCAGTTTCAGGGGGCCCTCTGGAAACACCATATATTTT
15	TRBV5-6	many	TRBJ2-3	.	CASSPRARGADTQYF	TGTGCCAGCAGTCCCCGGGCCCGGGGGGCCGATACGCAGTATTTT